This T cell receptor beta chain is drawn from a study of shared clonotypes between healthy human individuals. Study background: CD8 memory received one plate per donor, CD8 naive two, CD4 memory three and CD4 naive three. Whole-study results and caveats: The naive CD4 repertoires of a handful of donors were compared, and around 5% of clonotypes were shared.

V lost 4 bases and J 2 bases, leaving 9 bases between the germline ends. This CDR3 contains 13 residues. Per the germline V gene, CDR1 is SNHLY and CDR2 is FYNNEI. Per the authors' pipeline: Because ImmunoSEQ provided only junction sequences with no quality scores, the filtering differed. The assay was immunoSEQ multiplex PCR, and TCRdb's table has in-frame clones only and misses some. The V and J calls and clone size are taken from that table; D and trimming were inferred from the DNA. The data show approximately 2,300,000 clones, with around 92% seen just once and approximately 0.39% held by the top ten. In regard to this clone: Its antigen is unknown.

The clonotype originates from a man aged 18 to 35 in good health. Some clones in this sample may be carry-over from other donors' samples. The sequenced sample was naive CD4+ T cells from PBMCs. Specified subset: CD45RA+ positively selected. The chain employs TRBV2 and TRBJ2-7; D may be TRBD2 (6 bases). The CDR3 protein is CASSGDFAYEQYF. The CDR3 DNA reads TGTGCCAGCAGTGGGGACTTCGCCTACGAGCAGTACTTC.